This section outlines one T cell receptor (beta chain) sequence together with its context. TCRdb reanalysed the RT-PCR reads using MiXCR and keeps one entry per CDR3 protein. Altogether 750,000 to 850,000 distinct CDR3 sequences are present, 15% to 20% being singletons, with the ten largest covering roughly 10%. These data come from a study of response to subunit inactivated influenza vaccine. In germline, CDR1 is SQVTM, CDR2 ANQGSEA. V lost 3 bases to trimming and J lost 14 bases; unmatched junction nucleotides: 10. The CDR3 runs 12 residues. Source: PBMCs from blood, taken 5 to 6 days after vaccination. This TCR was recovered from a man aged 50 or older who received an inactivated influenza vaccine. The chain uses TRBV29-1 and TRBJ2-5; TRBD1 matches 9 bases. CDR3 coding DNA: TGCAGCGTTGATAGAGGGGGGACAGGGCTATACTTC. Its translation: CSVDRGGTGLYF. Full variable domain (rest looked up from reference TRBV29-1 and TRBJ2-5): SAVISQKPSRDICQRGTSLTIQCQVDSQVTMMFWYRQQPGQSLTLIATANQGSEATYESGFVIDKFPISRPNLTFSTLTVSNMSPEDSSIYLCSVDRGGTGLYFGPGTRLLVL.